These 14 T cell receptor beta chains were all obtained from the same sample, sequenced in a study of regulatory T cells in long-lasting Graves disease. Time point: newly diagnosed GD, antithyroid drugs for less than 3 months. There was RNA extracted from PBMCs, and the TCR library was made from it. Arm-PCR of CDR3 regions and iRepertoire HTBI primers were the basis on which TCR beta libraries were built. Via MiXCR, TCRdb re-called the multiplex PCR reads, giving one row per CDR3 protein. The sample lists about 500,000 distinct CDR3 sequences, approximately 12% occurring once. These same data were also listed under a study on T cells in Graves' hyperthyroidism and ophthalmopathy.

The sample here was peripheral blood mononuclear cells (PBMCs), taken at new diagnosis, from a patient treated with antithyroid drugs. All receptors come from a woman aged 25 to 39 with Graves disease.

This clonotype has at least ten counts. J is TRBJ1-6 and V is TRBV12-3 or TRBV12-4; 11 bases line up with TRBD1. This CDR3 region has 15 residues. J lost 10 bases, V lost 6 bases, and 8 bases had no gene match. The CDR3 nucleotides read TGTGCCAGCAGCCTTGGGGGACAGGGGGACTCACCCCTCCACTTT. It is translated as CASSLGGQGDSPLHF.

The V and J genes are TRBV13 and TRBJ2-5; D possibly matches TRBD1 or TRBD2 (5 bases each). Germline assignment: CDR1 PRHDT and CDR2 FYEKMQ (reference sequence). This CDR3 region has 15 residues. The germline V and J ends were trimmed by 4 bases and 5 bases, with 17 bases remaining between them. CDR3 DNA sequence: TGTGCCAGCAGCTCCTCCGGGGCTGGGAAGGAGACCCAGTACTTC. It yields the protein CASSSSGAGKETQYF.

Remarks on this clonotype: Since a much larger clone is just one base distant, this may be a read error. The chain combines TRBV28 with TRBJ2-7, with D uncertain. The V and J ends lost 7 bases and 3 bases respectively, with 7 bases between them. This CDR3 comprises 11 residues. CDR1 is MDHEN, CDR2 SYDVKM, per germline. The CDR3 DNA reads TGTGCCAGCAACTGGAGCTACGAGCAGTACTTC. It is translated as CASNWSYEQYF.

A note on this clonotype: A much more abundant neighbour one base away suggests this may be a read error. This rearrangement joins TRBV7-3 to TRBJ2-7; D not certain. V was clipped by 0 bases and J by 6 bases, with 12 bases between them. Germline assignment: CDR1 SGHTA and CDR2 FQGTGA. CDR3 length equals 14 residues. CDR3 sequence: CASSLTIGSGEQYF. The CDR3 DNA reads TGTGCCAGCAGCTTAACGATAGGTTCGGGCGAGCAGTACTTC.

Ten or more counts support this clonotype. In nucleotides, the CDR3 is TGTGCCAGCAGTCCAATGGTGGAGTACAATGAGCAGTTCTTC. This encodes CASSPMVEYNEQFF. The chain has TRBV12-3 or TRBV12-4 and TRBJ2-1; D is unresolved. The CDR3 is made up of 14 amino acids. The V end lost 5 bases, the J end lost 4 bases, and 12 bases lay between the germline ends.

Concerning this clonotype: This may stem from a read error, because a much larger clone lies one nucleotide away. The rearrangement uses TRBV10-3 and TRBJ1-1; 7 bases fit TRBD1. Germline V gives CDR1 ENHRY, CDR2 SYGVKD. The ends lost 0 bases at V and 3 bases at J; junction bases unmatched: 10. CDR3 size: 17 residues. The CDR3 nucleotides are TGTGCCATCAGTGAGTCGACGACAGGGACCCAAGACACTGAAGCTTTCTTT. Translating it yields CAISESTTGTQDTEAFF.

V is TRBV5-1 and J is TRBJ2-1; the D is unclear. The V and J ends lost 2 bases and 0 bases respectively, with 12 bases between them. CDR1 is SGHRS and CDR2 is YFSETQ in the germline V gene. This CDR3 has 16 amino acids. CDR3 DNA: TGCGCCAGCAGCTTAGGCAGCTCTTTCTCCTACAATGAGCAGTTCTTC. Translation: CASSLGSSFSYNEQFF. The full variable domain, its missing parts supplied by reference TRBV5-1 and TRBJ2-1, is KAGVTQTPRYLIKTRGQQVTLSCSPISGHRSVSWYQQTPGQGLQFLFEYFSETQRNKGNFPGRFSGRQFSNSRSEMNVSTLELGDSALYLCASSLGSSFSYNEQFFGPGTRLTVL.

This clonotype was counted at least ten times. The rearrangement uses TRBV12-3 or TRBV12-4 and TRBJ2-7; possibly TRBD2 for D (5 bases). The V end lost 3 bases, the J end lost 4 bases, and 10 bases lay between the germline ends. This CDR3 is 13 amino acids long. The CDR3 DNA follows: TGTGCCAGCAGTTTCGGGGAATCGTACGAGCAGTACTTC. Translation gives CASSFGESYEQYF.

The rearrangement joins TRBV19 to TRBJ2-7, with D possibly TRBD1 on 5 matching bases. This CDR3 is built from 14 residues. The V end was cut by 1 base, the J end by 4 bases, with 11 bases between. Germline CDR1 LNHDA, CDR2 SQIVND (reference sequence). The CDR3 DNA is TGTGCCAGTAGTATAGCCCCAGGGAAATACGAGCAGTACTTC. Protein sequence: CASSIAPGKYEQYF.

This clonotype was recorded once. A much more abundant neighbour one base away suggests this may be a read error. The chain has TRBV7-9 and TRBJ2-3; 9 nucleotides match TRBD1. The CDR3 extends over 17 amino acids. Germline V CDR1 and CDR2: SEHNR, FQNEAQ (reference sequence). The CDR3 region has the DNA TGTGTCAGCAGCACTCCACGGACAGGGGTCCGCACAGATACGCAGTATTTT. Protein sequence: CVSSTPRTGVRTDTQYF.

There are many counts of this clonotype. The DNA of the CDR3 is TGTGCCAGCAGTGCAACAGCCCTGGGCGGCACTGAAGCTTTCTTT. Translation gives CASSATALGGTEAFF. V and J are TRBV2 and TRBJ1-1, with D hard to call. Trimming stripped 4 bases from V and 4 bases from J, with 16 bases between. The CDR3 extends over 15 amino acids. Germline loops: CDR1 SNHLY, CDR2 FYNNEI.

V and J are TRBV28 and TRBJ1-1, with TRBD1 as a possible D gene (5 bases). Germline V lookup: CDR1 MDHEN, CDR2 SYDVKM. The length of the CDR3 is 13 residues. Trimming left V 2 bases short and J 4 bases short, with 8 bases between. The CDR3: CASSLVTGTEAFF. The CDR3 DNA sequence: TGTGCCAGCAGTTTAGTTACAGGCACTGAAGCTTTCTTT.

V is TRBV20-1 and J is TRBJ2-2, with D possibly being TRBD1 (6 bases). The CDR3 loop spans 15 amino acids. The V gene's germline CDR1 is DFQATT and CDR2 SNEGSKA (reference sequence). V lost 3 bases, J lost 0 bases, and 11 bases lay in between. CDR3 sequence reads: CSARGAVPNTGELFF. The CDR3 DNA follows: TGCAGTGCTAGGGGGGCTGTACCGAACACCGGGGAGCTGTTTTTT.

The chain employs TRBV5-8 and TRBJ2-3; D not resolved. CDR3 length: 15 residues. Per the germline V gene, CDR1 is SGHTS and CDR2 is YDEGEE. V was clipped by 5 bases and J by 2 bases, with 15 bases between them. CDR3 loop: CASRSDRSFTDTQYF. CDR3 DNA: TGTGCCAGCAGATCCGACCGTTCCTTCACAGATACGCAGTATTTT.